This TCR beta chain was obtained from a study of response to subunit inactivated influenza vaccine. Trimming took off 2 bases at V and 3 bases at J, with 14 bases between the two ends. The CDR3 covers 15 residues. CDR1 and CDR2 (germline): MDHEN, SYDVKM. Whole-study results and caveats: Authors suggested each seasonal flu vaccination may recruit only limited numbers of new T cells.

Comments on this clonotype: Its antigen is as yet unknown.

TCRdb reprocessed the RT-PCR reads via MiXCR and lists one record per CDR3 protein. The sample holds some 480,000 distinct CDR3 sequences, 9.5% to 12% seen once. Material: PBMCs from blood, obtained 40 to 50 days after vaccination. The receptor comes from a man aged 50 to 60 who received an inactivated influenza vaccine. The chain employs TRBV28 and TRBJ2-7, with D hard to call. Here the CDR3 DNA reads TGTGCCAGCAGTTTAGGAAGCTGGAGATACTACGAGCAGTACTTC. This translates into CASSLGSWRYYEQYF.